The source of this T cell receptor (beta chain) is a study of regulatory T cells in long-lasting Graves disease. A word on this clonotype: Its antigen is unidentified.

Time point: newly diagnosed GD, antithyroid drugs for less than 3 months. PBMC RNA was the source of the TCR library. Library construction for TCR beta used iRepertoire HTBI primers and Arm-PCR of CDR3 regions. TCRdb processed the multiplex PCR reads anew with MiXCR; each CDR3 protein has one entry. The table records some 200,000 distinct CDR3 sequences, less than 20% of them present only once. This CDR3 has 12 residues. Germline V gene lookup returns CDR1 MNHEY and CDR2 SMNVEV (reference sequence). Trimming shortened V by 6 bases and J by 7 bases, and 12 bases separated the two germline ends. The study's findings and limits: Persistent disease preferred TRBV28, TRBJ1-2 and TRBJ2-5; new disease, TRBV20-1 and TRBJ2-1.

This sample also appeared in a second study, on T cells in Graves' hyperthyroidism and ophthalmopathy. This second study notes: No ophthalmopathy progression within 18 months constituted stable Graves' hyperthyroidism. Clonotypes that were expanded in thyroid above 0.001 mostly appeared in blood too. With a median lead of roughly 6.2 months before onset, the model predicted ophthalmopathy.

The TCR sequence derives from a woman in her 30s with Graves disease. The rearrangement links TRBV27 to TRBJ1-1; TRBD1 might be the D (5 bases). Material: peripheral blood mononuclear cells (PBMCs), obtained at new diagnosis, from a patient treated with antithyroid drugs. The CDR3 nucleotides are TGTGCCAGCAGGGCGGGGGTGAGTGAAGCTTTCTTT. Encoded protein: CASRAGVSEAFF.